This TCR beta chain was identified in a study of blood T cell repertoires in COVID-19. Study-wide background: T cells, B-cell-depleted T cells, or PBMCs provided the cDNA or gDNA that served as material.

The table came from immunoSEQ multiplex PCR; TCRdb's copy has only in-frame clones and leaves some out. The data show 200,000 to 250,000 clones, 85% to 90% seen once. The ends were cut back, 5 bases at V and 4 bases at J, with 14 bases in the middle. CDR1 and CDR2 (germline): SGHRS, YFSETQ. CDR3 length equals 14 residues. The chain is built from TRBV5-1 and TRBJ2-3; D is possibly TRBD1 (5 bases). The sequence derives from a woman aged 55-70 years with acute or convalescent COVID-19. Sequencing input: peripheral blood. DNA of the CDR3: TGCGCCAGCAGTACCTATCTAGGGGCAGATACGCAGTATTTT. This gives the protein CASSTYLGADTQYF.